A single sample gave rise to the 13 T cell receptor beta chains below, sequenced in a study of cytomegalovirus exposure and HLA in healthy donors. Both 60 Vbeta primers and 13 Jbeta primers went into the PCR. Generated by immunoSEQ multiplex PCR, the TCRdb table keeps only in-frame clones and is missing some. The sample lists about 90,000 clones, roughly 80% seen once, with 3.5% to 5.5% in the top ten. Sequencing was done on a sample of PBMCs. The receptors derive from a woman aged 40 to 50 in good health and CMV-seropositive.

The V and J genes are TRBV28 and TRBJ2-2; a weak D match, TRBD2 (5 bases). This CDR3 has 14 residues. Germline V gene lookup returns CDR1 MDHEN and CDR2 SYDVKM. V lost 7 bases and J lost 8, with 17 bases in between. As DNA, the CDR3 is TGTGCCAGCACAACCATGGACTTTCTAGGGGAGCTGTTTTTT. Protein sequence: CASTTMDFLGELFF.

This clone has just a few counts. In DNA form, the CDR3 reads TGTGCCAGCAGTACCGGGACAGGGGGCTATGGCTACACCTTC. Protein: CASSTGTGGYGYTF. The V call is TRBV6-5, the J call TRBJ1-2; 11 bases map to TRBD1. This CDR3 spans 14 amino acids. V shed 5 bases, J shed 4 bases, and the junction held 3 bases outside the gene matches. Looked up from germline, CDR1 is MNHEY and CDR2 is SVGAGI.

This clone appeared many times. CDR3 in amino acids: CASSLELAGTTYEQYF. The CDR3 DNA is TGTGCCAGCAGCTTGGAACTAGCGGGAACTACCTACGAGCAGTACTTC. This chain uses TRBV5-4 with TRBJ2-7; 10 positions agree with TRBD2. The V gene end was trimmed by 0 bases and the J gene end by 2 bases; junction bases not matched to a gene: 5. This CDR3 comprises 16 residues. Germline CDR1 SGHNT, CDR2 YYREEE (reference sequence).

CDR3 amino acids: CSVLGTGGTGELFF. CDR3 DNA: TGCAGCGTCCTTGGGACAGGGGGTACCGGGGAGCTGTTTTTT. The chain recombines TRBV29-1 with TRBJ2-2, with 11 nucleotides matching TRBD1. This CDR3 has 14 residues. The V gene end was trimmed by 6 bases and the J gene end by 5 bases; junction bases not matched to a gene: 5. Germline V lookup: CDR1 SQVTM, CDR2 ANQGSEA.

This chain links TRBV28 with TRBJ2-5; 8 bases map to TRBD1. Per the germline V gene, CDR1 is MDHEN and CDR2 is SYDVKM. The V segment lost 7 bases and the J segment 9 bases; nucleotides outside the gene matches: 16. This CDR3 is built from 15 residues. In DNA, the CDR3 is TGTGCCAGCAACCCCCAGGGGGCAGCACCTAGACCCCAGTACTTC. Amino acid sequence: CASNPQGAAPRPQYF.

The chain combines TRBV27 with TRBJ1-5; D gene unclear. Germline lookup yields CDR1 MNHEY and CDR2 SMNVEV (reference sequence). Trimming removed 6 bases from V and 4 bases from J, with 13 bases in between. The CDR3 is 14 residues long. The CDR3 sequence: CASSPDFLNQPQHF. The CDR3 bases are TGTGCCAGCAGCCCCGACTTCCTAAATCAGCCCCAGCATTTT.

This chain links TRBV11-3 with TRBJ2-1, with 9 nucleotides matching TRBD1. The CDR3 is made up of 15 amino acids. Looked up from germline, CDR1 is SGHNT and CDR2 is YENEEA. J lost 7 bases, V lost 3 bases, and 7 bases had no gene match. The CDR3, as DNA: TGTGCCAGCAGCTTTAAAGGGACAGGGTATAATGAGCAGTTCTTC. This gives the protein CASSFKGTGYNEQFF.

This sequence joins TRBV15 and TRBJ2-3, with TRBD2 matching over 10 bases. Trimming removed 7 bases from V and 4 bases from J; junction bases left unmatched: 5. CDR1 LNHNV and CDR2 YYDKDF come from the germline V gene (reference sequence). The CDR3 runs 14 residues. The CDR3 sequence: CATKREGRADTQYF. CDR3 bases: TGTGCCACCAAGCGGGAGGGGAGGGCAGATACGCAGTATTTT.

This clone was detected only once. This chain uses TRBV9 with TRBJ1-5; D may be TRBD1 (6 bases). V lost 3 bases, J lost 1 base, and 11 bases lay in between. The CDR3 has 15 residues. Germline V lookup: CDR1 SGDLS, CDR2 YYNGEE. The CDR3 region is CASSATGLSNQPQHF. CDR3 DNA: TGTGCCAGCAGCGCCACAGGGTTGAGCAATCAGCCCCAGCATTTT.

The CDR3 loop is CASSVGGASNQPQHF. In DNA, the CDR3 is TGTGCCAGCAGCGTTGGGGGGGCTAGCAATCAGCCCCAGCATTTT. This chain uses TRBV2 with TRBJ1-5, with TRBD1 as a possible D gene (6 bases). This CDR3 has 15 amino acids. The germline V gene encodes CDR1 SNHLY and CDR2 FYNNEI. V was shortened by 6 bases and J by 0 bases, with 12 bases between the two germline ends.

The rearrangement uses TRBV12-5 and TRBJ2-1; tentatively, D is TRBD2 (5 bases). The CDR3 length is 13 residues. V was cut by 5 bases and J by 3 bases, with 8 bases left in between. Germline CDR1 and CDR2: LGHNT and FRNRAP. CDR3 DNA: TGTGCTAGTGGTCTAGCCTTCTACAATGAGCAGTTCTTC. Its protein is CASGLAFYNEQFF. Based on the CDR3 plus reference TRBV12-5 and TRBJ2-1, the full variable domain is DARVTQTPRHKVTEMGQEVTMRCQPILGHNTVFWYRQTMMQGLELLAYFRNRAPLDDSGMPKDRFSAEMPDATLATLKIQPSEPRDSAVYFCASGLAFYNEQFFGPGTRLTVL.

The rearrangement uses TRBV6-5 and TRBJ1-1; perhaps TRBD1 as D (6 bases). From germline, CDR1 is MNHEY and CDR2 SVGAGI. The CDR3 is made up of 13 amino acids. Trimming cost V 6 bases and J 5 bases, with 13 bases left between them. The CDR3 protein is CASRGGGRTEAFF. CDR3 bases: TGTGCCAGCAGAGGGGGGGGCCGGACTGAAGCTTTCTTT.

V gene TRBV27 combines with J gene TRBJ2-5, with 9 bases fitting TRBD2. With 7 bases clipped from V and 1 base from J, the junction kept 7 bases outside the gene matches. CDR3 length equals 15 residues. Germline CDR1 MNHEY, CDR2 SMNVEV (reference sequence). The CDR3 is CASKASGNLQETQYF. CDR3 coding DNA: TGTGCCAGCAAGGCTAGCGGGAACCTCCAAGAGACCCAGTACTTC.